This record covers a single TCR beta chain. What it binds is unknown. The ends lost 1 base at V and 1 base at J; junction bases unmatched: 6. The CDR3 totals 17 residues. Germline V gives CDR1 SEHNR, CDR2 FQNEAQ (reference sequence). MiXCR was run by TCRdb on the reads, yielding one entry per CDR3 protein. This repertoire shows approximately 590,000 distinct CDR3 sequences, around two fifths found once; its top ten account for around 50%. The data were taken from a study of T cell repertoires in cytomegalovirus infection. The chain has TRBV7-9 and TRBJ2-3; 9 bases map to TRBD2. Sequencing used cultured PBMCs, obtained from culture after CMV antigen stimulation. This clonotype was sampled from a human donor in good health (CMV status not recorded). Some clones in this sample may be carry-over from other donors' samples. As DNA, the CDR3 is TGTGCCAGCAGCTTAGGCGGGGGGGCCTTTCGCACAGATACGCAGTATTTT. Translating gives CASSLGGGAFRTDTQYF.